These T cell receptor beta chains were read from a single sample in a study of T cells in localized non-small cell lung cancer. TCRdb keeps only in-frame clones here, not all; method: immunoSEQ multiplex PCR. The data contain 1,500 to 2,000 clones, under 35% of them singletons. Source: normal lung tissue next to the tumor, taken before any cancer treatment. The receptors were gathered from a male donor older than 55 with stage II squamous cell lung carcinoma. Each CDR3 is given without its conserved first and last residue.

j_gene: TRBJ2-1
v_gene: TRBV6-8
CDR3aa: ASSYAFNEQF

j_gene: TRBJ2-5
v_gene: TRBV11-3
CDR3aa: ASSLRTIQETQY

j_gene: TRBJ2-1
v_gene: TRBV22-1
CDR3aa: ASSSWGRDEQF

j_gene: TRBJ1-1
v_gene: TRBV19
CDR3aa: ASETGGYNTEAF

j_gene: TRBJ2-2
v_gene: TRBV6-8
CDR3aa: ASTTGLLNTGELF

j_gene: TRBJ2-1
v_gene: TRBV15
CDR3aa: ATSSFGRGGAYNEQF

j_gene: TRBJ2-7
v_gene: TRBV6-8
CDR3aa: ASSYSLSGSEQY

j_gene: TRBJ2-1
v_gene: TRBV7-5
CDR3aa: ASSFGTSGNEQF

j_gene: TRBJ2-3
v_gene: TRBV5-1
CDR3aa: ASSLEDYTDTQY

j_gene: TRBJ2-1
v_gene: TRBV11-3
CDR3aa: ASSLGVLYNEQF

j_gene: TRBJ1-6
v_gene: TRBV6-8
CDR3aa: ASSTTEASNSPLH

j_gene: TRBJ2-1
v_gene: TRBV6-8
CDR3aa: ASSYASEYNEQF

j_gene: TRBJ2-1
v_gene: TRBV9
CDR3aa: ASSVQEDNEQF

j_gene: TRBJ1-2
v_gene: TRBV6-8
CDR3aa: ASSMFQGEGYGYT

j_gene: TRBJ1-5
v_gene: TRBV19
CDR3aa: ASSFGTGNQPQH

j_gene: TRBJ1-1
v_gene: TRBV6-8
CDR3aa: ASSPQGGPLLEAF

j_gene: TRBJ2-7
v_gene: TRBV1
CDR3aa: TSSQVNQPGHSYEQY

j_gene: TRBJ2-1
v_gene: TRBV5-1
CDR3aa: ASSNGLAYNEQF

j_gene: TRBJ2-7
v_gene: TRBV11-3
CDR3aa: ASSTLQTSYEQY

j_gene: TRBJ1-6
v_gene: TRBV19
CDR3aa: ASRTEGHRALH

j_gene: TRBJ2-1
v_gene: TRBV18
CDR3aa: ASSFIARLAGNEQF

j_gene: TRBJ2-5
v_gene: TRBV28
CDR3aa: ASILGQGIGETQY

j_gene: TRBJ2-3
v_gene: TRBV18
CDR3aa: ASSPGAYPDTQY

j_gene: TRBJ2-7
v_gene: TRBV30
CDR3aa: AWSLGSQGTYEQY

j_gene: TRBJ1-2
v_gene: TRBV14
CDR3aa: ASSRIGTAEGYT

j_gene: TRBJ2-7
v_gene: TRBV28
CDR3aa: ASTISGTASYEQY

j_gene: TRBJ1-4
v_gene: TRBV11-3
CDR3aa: ASSRGTLSTNEKLF

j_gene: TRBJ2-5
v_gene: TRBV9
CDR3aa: ASSVGQGAEETQY

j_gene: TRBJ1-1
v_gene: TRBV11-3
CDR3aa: ASSPYSGTGNTEAF

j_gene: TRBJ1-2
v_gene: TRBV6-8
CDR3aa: ASSYSLKAGWQDYGYT

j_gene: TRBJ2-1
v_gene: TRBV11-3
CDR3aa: ASSLIASGGHNEQF

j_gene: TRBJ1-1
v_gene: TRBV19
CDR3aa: ASSIGSGGQGASSDTEAF

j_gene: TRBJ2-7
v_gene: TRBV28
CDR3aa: ASSFTRRGYEQY

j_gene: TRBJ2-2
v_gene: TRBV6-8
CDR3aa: ASEDRLDTGELF

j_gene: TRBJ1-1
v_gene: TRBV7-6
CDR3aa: ASSLEGGNTEAF

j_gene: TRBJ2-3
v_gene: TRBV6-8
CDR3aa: AISGVGNTDTQY

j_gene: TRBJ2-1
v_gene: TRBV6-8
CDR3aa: ASSEGTASYNEQF

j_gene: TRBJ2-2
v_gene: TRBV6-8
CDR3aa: ASSYIPRQVNTGELF

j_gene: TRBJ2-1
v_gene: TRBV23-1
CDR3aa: ASSQKVRGNNYNEQF

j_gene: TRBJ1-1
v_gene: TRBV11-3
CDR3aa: ASSPGATRGNTEAF

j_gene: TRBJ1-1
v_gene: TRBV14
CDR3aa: ASSPTTGWNTEAF

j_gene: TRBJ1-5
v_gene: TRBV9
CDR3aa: ASSEMGQNQPQH

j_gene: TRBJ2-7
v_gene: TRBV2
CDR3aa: ASSYDRISYRDYEQY

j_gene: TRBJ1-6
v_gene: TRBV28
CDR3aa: ASRAQGPPSLH

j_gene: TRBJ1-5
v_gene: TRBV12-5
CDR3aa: ASGQGINQPQH

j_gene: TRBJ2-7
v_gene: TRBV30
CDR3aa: AWTRPTSRGNYEQY

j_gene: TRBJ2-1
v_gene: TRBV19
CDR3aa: ASSSGLVDSYNEQF

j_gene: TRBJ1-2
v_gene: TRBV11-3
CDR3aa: ASSLRREGYGYT

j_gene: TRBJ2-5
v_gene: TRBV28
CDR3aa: ASSLWGQGAGETQY

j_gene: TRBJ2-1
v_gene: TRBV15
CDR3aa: ATSTGDPYNEQF

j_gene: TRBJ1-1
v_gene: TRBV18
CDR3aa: ASSQSSNTEAF

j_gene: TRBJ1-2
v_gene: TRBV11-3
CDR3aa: ASSLGLWGPATSYLYGYT

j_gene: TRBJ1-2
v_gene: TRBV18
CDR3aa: ASSPPGDRFYGYT

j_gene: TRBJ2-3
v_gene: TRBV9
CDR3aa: ASSALTGVADTQY

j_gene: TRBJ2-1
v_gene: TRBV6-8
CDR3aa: ASSDQREYNEQF

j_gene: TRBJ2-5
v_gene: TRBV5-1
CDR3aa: ASSLRGDGETQY

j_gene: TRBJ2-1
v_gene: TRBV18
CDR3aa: ASSPPGSSYNEQF

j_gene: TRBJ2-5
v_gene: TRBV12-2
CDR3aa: ATTLILGGETQY

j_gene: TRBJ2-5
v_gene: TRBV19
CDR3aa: ASSRQETQY